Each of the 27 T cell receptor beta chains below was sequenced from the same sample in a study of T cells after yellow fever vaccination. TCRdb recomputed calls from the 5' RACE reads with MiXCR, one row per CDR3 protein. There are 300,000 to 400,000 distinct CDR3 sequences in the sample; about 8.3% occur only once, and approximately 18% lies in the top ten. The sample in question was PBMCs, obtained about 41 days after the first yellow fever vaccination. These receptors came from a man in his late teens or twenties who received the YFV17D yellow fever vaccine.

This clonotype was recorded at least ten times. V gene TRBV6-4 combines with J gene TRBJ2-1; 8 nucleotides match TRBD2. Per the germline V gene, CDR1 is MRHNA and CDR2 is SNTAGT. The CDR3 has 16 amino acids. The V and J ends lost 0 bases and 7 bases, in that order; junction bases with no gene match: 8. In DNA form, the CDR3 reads TGTGCCAGCAGTGACTCGCAGCGGGGGACTTCTAATGAGCAGTTCTTC. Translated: CASSDSQRGTSNEQFF.

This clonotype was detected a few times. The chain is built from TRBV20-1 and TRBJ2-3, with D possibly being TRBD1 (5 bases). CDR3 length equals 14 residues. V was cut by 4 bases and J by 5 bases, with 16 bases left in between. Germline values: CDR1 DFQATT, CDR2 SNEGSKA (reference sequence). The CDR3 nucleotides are TGCAGTGCTATTTCTCAGGGCTTTGGAGATACGCAGTATTTT. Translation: CSAISQGFGDTQYF.

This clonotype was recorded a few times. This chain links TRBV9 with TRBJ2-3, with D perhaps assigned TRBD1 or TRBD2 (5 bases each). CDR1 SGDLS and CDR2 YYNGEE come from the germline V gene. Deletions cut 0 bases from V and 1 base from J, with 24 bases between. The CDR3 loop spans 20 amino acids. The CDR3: CASSVEGRGAAVWGTDTQYF. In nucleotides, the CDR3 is TGTGCCAGCAGCGTAGAAGGAAGAGGGGCTGCCGTGTGGGGCACAGATACGCAGTATTTT.

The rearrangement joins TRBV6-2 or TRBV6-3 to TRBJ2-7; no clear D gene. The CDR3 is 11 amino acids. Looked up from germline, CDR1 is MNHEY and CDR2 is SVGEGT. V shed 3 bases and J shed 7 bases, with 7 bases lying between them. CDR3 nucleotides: TGTGCCAGCAGTTATGGGCGGGAGCAGTACTTC. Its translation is CASSYGREQYF.

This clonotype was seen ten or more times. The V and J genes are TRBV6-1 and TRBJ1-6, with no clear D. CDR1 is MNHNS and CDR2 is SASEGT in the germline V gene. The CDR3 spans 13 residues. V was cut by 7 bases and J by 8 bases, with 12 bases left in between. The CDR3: CASTQSAHSPLHF. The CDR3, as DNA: TGTGCCAGCACCCAATCGGCCCATTCACCCCTCCACTTT.

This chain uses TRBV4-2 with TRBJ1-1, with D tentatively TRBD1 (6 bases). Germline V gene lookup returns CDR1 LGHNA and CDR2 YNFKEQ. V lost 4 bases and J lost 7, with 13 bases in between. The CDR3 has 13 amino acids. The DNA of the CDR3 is TGTGCCAGCAGCCTCCGCGGGGGCGGTGAAGCTTTCTTT. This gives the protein CASSLRGGGEAFF.

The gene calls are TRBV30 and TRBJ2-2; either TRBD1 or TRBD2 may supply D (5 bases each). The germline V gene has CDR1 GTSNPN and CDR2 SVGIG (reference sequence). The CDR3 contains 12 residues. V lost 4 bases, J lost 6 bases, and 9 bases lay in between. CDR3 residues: CAWTRGAGELFF. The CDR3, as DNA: TGTGCCTGGACGAGGGGCGCCGGGGAGCTGTTTTTT.

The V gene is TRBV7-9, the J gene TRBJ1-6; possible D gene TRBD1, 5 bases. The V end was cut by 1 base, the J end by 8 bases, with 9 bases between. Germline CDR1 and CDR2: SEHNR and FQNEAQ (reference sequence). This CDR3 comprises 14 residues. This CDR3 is CASSLVDSYSPLHF. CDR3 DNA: TGTGCCAGCAGCTTAGTAGACAGTTATTCACCCCTCCACTTT.

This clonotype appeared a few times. CDR3: CASTPGGYEQYF. The CDR3 nucleotides are TGTGCCAGCACCCCCGGGGGTTACGAGCAGTACTTC. The genes are TRBV12-3 or TRBV12-4 and TRBJ2-7, with a possible D match to TRBD2 (6 bases). CDR3 length: 12 residues. The germline V and J ends were trimmed by 7 bases and 4 bases, with 11 bases remaining between them.

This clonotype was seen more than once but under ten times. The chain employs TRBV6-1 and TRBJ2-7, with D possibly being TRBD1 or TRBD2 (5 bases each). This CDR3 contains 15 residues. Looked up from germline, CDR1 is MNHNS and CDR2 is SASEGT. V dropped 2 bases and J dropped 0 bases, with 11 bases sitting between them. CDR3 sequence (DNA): TGTGCCAGCAGTGAACCGGGACGGAACTCCTACGAGCAGTACGTC. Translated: CASSEPGRNSYEQYV.

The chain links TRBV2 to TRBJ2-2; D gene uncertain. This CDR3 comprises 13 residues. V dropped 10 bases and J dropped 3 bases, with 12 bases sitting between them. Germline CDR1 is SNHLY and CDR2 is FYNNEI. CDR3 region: CAIAFWDTGELFF. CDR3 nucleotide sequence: TGTGCCATCGCATTTTGGGACACCGGGGAGCTGTTTTTT.

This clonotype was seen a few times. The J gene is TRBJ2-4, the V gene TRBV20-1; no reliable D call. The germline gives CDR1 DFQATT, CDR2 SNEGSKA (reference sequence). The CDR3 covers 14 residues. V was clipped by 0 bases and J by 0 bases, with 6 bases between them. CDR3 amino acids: CSARDQLAKNIQYF. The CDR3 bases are TGCAGTGCTAGAGATCAATTAGCCAAAAACATTCAGTACTTC.

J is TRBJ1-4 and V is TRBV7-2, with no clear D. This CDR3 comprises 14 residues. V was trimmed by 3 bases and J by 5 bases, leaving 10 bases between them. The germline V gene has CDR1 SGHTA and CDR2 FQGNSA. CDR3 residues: CASSLSTSNEKLFF. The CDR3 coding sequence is TGTGCCAGCAGCTTGTCCACGTCAAATGAAAAACTGTTTTTT.

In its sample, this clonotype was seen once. The CDR3 region has the DNA TGCGCCAGCATTCCGCCCGGGGGCGGAGAGACCCAGTACTTC. Translating it yields CASIPPGGGETQYF. V is TRBV5-1 and J is TRBJ2-5, with D possibly being TRBD1 or TRBD2 (6 bases each). Trimming stripped 6 bases from V and 4 bases from J, with 16 bases between. The CDR3 consists of 14 residues. Germline-derived CDR1 and CDR2 are SGHRS and YFSETQ.

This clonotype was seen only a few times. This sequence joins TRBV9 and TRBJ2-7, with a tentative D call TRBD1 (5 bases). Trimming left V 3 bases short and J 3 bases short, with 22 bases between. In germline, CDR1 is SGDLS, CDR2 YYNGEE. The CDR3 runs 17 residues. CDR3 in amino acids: CASSAVVGPGCLYEQYV. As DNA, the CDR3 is TGTGCCAGCAGCGCCGTAGTGGGGCCAGGGTGCCTCTACGAGCAGTACGTC.

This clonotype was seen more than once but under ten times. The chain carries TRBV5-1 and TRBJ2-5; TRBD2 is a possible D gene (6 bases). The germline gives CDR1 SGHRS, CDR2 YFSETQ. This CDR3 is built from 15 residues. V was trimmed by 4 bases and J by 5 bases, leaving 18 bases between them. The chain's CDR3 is CASSPPTTSTETQYF. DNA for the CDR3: TGCGCCAGCAGCCCGCCAACCACTAGCACGGAGACCCAGTACTTC.

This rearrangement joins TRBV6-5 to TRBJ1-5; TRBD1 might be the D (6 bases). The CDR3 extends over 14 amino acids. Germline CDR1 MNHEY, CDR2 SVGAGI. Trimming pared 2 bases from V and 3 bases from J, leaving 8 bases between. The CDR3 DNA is TGTGCCAGCAGTTACGGGGGCCTCAATCAGCCCCAGCATTTT. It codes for CASSYGGLNQPQHF.

The CDR3 loop is CASSPRGGYQPQHF. The CDR3 region has the DNA TGCGCCAGCTCCCCAAGGGGAGGGTATCAGCCCCAGCATTTT. The chain joins TRBV5-1 to TRBJ1-5, with D possibly TRBD1 on 5 matching bases. V gave up 7 bases and J gave up 5 bases, with 16 bases separating them. The CDR3 sequence is 14 residues long. CDR1 is SGHRS and CDR2 is YFSETQ in the germline V gene.

The CDR3 DNA reads TGTGCCACCAGCAGAGATTTCGGTGGGACAAGGCAGGCTTTCTTT. Amino acid sequence: CATSRDFGGTRQAFF. V is TRBV15 and J is TRBJ1-1; D may be TRBD1 (6 bases). This CDR3 region has 15 residues. The germline V gene encodes CDR1 LNHNV and CDR2 YYDKDF (reference sequence). The V and J ends lost 0 bases and 11 bases respectively, with 19 bases between them.

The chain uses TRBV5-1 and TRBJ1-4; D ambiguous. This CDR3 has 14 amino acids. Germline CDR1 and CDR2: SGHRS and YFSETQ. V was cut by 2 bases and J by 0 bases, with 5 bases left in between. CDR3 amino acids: CASSFGTTNEKLFF. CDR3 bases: TGCGCCAGCAGCTTTGGGACAACTAATGAAAAACTGTTTTTT. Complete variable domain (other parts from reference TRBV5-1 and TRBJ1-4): KAGVTQTPRYLIKTRGQQVTLSCSPISGHRSVSWYQQTPGQGLQFLFEYFSETQRNKGNFPGRFSGRQFSNSRSEMNVSTLELGDSALYLCASSFGTTNEKLFFGSGTQLSVL.

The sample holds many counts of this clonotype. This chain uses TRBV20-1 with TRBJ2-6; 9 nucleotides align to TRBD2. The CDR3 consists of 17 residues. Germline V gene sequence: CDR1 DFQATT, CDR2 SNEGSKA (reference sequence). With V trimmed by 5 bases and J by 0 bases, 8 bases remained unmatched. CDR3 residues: CSAGDLRGGSGANVLTF. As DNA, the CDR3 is TGCAGTGCTGGGGATTTGCGGGGGGGCTCTGGGGCCAACGTCCTGACTTTC.

For the CDR3, the DNA is TGTGCCAGTAGATCCCGGATCGGGGAGCTGTTTTTT. Encoded protein: CASRSRIGELFF. V is TRBV19 and J is TRBJ2-2; D is ambiguous. Germline V gene sequence: CDR1 LNHDA, CDR2 SQIVND (reference sequence). V gave up 6 bases and J gave up 7 bases, with 9 bases separating them. The CDR3 consists of 12 residues.

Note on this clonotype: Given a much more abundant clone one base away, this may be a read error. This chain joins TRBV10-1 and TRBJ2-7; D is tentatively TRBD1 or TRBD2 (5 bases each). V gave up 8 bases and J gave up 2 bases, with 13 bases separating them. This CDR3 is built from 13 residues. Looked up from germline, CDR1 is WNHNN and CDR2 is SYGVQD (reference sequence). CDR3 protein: CASGRDGTYEQYF. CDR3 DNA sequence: TGCGCCAGCGGCCGGGACGGCACCTACGAGCAGTACTTC.

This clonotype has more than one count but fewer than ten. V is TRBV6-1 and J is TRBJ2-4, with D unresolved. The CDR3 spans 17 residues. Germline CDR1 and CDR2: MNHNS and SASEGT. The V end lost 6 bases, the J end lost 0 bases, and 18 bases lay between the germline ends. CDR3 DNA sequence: TGTGCCAGCAGACTCCCCGGGCATGATGTAGCCAAAAACATTCAGTACTTC. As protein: CASRLPGHDVAKNIQYF.

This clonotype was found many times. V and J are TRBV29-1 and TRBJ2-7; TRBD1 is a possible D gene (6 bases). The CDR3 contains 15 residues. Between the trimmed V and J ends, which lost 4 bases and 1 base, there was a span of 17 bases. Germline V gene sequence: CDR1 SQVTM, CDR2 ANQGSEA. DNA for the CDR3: TGCAGCGTTGGCGGGTCCAGGGGAAGATCCTACGAGCAGTACTTC. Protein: CSVGGSRGRSYEQYF.

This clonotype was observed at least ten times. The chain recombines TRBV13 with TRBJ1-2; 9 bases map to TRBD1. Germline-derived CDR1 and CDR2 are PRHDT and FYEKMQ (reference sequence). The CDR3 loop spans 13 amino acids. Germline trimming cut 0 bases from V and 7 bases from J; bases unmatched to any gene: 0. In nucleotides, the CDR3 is TGTGCCAGCAGCTTAGGGACAGGGGGTGGCTACACCTTC. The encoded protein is CASSLGTGGGYTF.

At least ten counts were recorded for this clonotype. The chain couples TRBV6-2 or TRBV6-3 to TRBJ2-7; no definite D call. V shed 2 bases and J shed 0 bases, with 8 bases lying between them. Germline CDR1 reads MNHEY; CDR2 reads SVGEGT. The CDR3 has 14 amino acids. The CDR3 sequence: CASSYGRGSYEQYV. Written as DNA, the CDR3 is TGTGCCAGCAGTTACGGACGAGGCTCCTACGAGCAGTACGTC.